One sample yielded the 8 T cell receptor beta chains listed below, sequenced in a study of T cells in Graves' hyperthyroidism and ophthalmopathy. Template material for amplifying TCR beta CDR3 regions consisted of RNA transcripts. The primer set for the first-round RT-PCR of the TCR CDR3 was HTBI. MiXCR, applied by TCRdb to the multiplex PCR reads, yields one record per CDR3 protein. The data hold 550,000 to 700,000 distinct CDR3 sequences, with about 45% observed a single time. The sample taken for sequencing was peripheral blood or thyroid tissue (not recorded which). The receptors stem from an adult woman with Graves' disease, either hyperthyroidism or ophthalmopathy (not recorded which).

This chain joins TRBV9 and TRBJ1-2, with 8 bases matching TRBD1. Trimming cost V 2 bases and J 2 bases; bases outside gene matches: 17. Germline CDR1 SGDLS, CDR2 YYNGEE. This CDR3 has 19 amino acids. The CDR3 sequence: CASSVFSGQGNLGNYGYTF. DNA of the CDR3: TGTGCCAGCAGCGTTTTTTCTGGACAGGGCAACCTGGGCAACTATGGCTACACCTTC.

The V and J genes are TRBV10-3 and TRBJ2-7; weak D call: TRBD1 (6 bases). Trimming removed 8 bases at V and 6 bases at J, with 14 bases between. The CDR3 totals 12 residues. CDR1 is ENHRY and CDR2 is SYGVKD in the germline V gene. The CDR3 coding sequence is TGTGCCATCCAACAGGGAAGTATCGAGCAGTACTTC. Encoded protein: CAIQQGSIEQYF.

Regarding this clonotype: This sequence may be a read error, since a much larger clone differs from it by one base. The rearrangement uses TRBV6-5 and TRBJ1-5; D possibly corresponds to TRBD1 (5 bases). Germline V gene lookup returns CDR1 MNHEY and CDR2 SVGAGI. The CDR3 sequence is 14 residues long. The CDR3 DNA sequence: TGTGCCAGCAGTTACGACAGCTTAAATCGGCCCCAGCATTTT. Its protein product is CASSYDSLNRPQHF.

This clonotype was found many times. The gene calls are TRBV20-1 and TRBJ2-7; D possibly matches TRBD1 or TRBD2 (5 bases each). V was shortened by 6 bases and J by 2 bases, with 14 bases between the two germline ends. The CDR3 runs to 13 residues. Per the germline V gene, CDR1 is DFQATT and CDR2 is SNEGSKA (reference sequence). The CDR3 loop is CSAEGLTTYEQYF. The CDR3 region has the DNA TGCAGTGCCGAGGGGCTAACCACCTACGAGCAGTACTTC.

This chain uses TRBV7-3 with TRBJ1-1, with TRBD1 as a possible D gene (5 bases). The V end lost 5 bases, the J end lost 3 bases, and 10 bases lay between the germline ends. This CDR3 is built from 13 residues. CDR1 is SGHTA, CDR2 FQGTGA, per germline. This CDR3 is CASSHQGDTEAFF. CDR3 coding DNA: TGTGCCAGCAGCCATCAGGGTGACACTGAAGCTTTCTTT.

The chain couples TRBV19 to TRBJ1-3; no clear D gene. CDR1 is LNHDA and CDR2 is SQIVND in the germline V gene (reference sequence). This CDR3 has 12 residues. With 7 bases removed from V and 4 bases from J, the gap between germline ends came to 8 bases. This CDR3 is CASNPTGNTIYF. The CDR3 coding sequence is TGTGCCAGTAACCCGACAGGAAACACCATATATTTT.

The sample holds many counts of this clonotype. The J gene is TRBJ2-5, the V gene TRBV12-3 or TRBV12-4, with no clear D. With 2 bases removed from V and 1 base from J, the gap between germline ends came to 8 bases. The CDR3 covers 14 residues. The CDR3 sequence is CASSLSGSQETQYF. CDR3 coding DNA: TGTGCCAGCAGTTTATCGGGCAGCCAAGAGACCCAGTACTTC.

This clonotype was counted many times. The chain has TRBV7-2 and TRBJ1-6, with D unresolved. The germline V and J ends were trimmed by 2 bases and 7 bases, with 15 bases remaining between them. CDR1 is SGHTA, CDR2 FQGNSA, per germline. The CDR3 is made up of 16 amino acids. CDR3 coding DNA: TGTGCCAGCAGCTTAACAGCTACGACGGGGAATTCACCCCTCCACTTT. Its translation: CASSLTATTGNSPLHF.